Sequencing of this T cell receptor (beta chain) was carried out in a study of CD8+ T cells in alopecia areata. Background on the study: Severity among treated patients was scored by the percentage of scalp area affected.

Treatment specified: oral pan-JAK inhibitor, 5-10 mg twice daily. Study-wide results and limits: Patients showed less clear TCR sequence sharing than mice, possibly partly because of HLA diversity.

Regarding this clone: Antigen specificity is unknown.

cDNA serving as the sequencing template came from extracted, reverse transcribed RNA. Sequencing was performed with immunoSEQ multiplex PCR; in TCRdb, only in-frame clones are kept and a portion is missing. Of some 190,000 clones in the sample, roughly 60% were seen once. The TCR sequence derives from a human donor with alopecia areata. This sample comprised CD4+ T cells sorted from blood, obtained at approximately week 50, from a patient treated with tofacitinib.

The DNA for the CDR3 is TGTGCCAGCAGCGTAGTCGACAGGGAGTCTGAAGCTTTCTTT. Protein product: CASSVVDRESEAFF. The chain employs TRBV9 and TRBJ1-1; 7 nucleotides align to TRBD1. Germline lookup yields CDR1 SGDLS and CDR2 YYNGEE. The J segment lost 6 bases and the V segment lost 0 bases, leaving 5 bases of the junction unmatched. CDR3 length equals 14 residues.